These 12 T cell receptor beta chains came from one sample sequenced in a study of response to subunit inactivated influenza vaccine. A single record per CDR3 protein comes from TCRdb applying MiXCR to the RT-PCR reads. The table has some 550,000 distinct CDR3 sequences, 20% to 25% seen once; the top ten hold 2.5% to 3%. This sample also belongs to another study, concerning T cells expressing NK-cell markers. From that paper: Libraries used 5'RACE template switching adding universal primer site and UMIs.

Here the sequenced sample was CD4+ T cells sorted from PBMCs, taken 12 days after vaccination. The receptors here all came from a man aged 45-65 years who received an inactivated influenza vaccine.

This clonotype was counted a few times. J is TRBJ1-1 and V is TRBV5-1; D is undetermined. Germline V gene sequence: CDR1 SGHRS, CDR2 YFSETQ. The CDR3 covers 15 residues. V shed 1 base and J shed 6 bases, with 16 bases lying between them. CDR3 DNA sequence: TGCGCCAGCAGCTTGAGCGGAGGACGTAACCCTGAAGCTTTCTTT. It encodes CASSLSGGRNPEAFF.

The genes are TRBV20-1 and TRBJ2-2; TRBD1 agrees at 9 bases. Germline V gene data show CDR1 as DFQATT and CDR2 as SNEGSKA (reference sequence). The CDR3 is 13 residues long. The ends lost 6 bases at V and 9 bases at J; junction bases unmatched: 8. The CDR3 here is CSARTGVVWELFF. The CDR3 nucleotides are TGCAGTGCCAGGACAGGGGTCGTCTGGGAGCTGTTTTTT.

This clonotype appeared a few times. This chain connects TRBV24-1 to TRBJ2-1, with D possibly being TRBD2 (6 bases). Looked up from germline, CDR1 is KGHDR and CDR2 is SFDVKD. The V and J ends lost 3 bases and 0 bases respectively, with 14 bases between them. This CDR3 comprises 17 residues. The CDR3 nucleotides read TGTGCCACCAGTGATCTCCCAGCGGGTTCCTCCTACAATGAGCAGTTCTTC. Amino acid sequence: CATSDLPAGSSYNEQFF.

The V call is TRBV2, the J call TRBJ2-2; either TRBD1 or TRBD2 may fit D (5 bases each). Germline-derived CDR1 and CDR2 are SNHLY and FYNNEI. V gave up 4 bases and J gave up 6 bases, with 6 bases separating them. CDR3 length: 12 amino acids. Here the CDR3 DNA reads TGTGCCAGCAGTGGGGACGCCGGGGAGCTGTTTTTT. Its protein is CASSGDAGELFF.

This clonotype was detected only a few times. V gene TRBV6-5 combines with J gene TRBJ2-4, with D tentatively TRBD1 (6 bases). The CDR3 is made up of 15 amino acids. Germline CDR1 is MNHEY and CDR2 is SVGAGI. V gave up 4 bases and J gave up 3 bases, with 13 bases separating them. The CDR3 DNA follows: TGTGCCAGCAGTTCCCTCCGGGACAACAAAAACATTCAGTACTTC. Translated, it gives CASSSLRDNKNIQYF.

The chain uses TRBV4-2 and TRBJ1-1, with 7 bases aligning to TRBD1. V shed 6 bases, J shed 1 base, and the junction held 5 bases outside the gene matches. Germline V gene sequence: CDR1 LGHNA, CDR2 YNFKEQ. The length of the CDR3 is 14 residues. This CDR3 reads CASRQPGGNTEAFF. The CDR3 coding sequence is TGTGCCAGCAGGCAACCAGGGGGGAACACTGAAGCTTTCTTT.

The V and J genes are TRBV10-3 and TRBJ2-1; 12 bases line up with TRBD1. The CDR3 consists of 13 residues. CDR1 ENHRY and CDR2 SYGVKD come from the germline V gene. Trimming at V came to 10 bases and at J to 9 bases, leaving 7 bases not matched to a gene. The CDR3 nucleotides are TGTGCCACGGGACAGGGGGCGCGAAGTGAGCAGTTCTTC. It yields the protein CATGQGARSEQFF.

The genes are TRBV4-3 and TRBJ1-6; D remains unclear. V lost 0 bases to trimming and J lost 0 bases, with 12 bases between them. This CDR3 has 18 amino acids. CDR1 is LGHNA, CDR2 YSLEER, per germline. CDR3 residues: CASSQEPQMSSYNSPLHF. DNA of the CDR3: TGCGCCAGCAGCCAAGAACCGCAGATGAGCTCCTATAATTCACCCCTCCACTTT.

The J gene is TRBJ2-3, the V gene TRBV28; 7 nucleotides agree with TRBD2. V was pared by 1 base and J by 7 bases, with 5 bases of the junction left unmatched. The germline V gene has CDR1 MDHEN and CDR2 SYDVKM. The CDR3 has 14 residues. The DNA of the CDR3 is TGTGCCAGCAGTTTATCCCTCAGCGGGAATACGCAGTATTTT. It codes for CASSLSLSGNTQYF.

This clonotype was observed a few times. V gene TRBV5-1 combines with J gene TRBJ2-7; D might be TRBD1 or TRBD2, each matching 5 bases. The V gene's germline CDR1 is SGHRS and CDR2 YFSETQ. Trimming took off 4 bases at V and 3 bases at J, with 20 bases between the two ends. The length of the CDR3 is 16 residues. This chain's CDR3 is CASSPAAGGLVYEQYF. The CDR3 DNA follows: TGCGCCAGCAGCCCGGCCGCTGGGGGATTGGTCTACGAGCAGTACTTC.

This chain links TRBV6-1 with TRBJ2-2; no definite D call. CDR1 and CDR2 from the germline V gene are MNHNS and SASEGT. Trimming removed 6 bases at V and 6 bases at J, with 8 bases between. The CDR3 has 12 amino acids. CDR3 sequence reads: CASSVSAGELFF. The DNA of the CDR3 is TGTGCCAGCAGCGTTTCGGCCGGGGAGCTGTTTTTT.

This clonotype was recorded a few times. The chain joins TRBV27 to TRBJ2-1; TRBD2 matches 8 bases. The CDR3 has 18 residues. The trim removed 3 bases at V and 9 bases at J, leaving 19 bases unmatched. Germline CDR1 MNHEY, CDR2 SMNVEV (reference sequence). The CDR3 DNA is TGTGCCAGCAGTTTCGGTACTAGCGGAAGGGGCCCTGTGGGTGAGCAGTTCTTC. Its translation is CASSFGTSGRGPVGEQFF.